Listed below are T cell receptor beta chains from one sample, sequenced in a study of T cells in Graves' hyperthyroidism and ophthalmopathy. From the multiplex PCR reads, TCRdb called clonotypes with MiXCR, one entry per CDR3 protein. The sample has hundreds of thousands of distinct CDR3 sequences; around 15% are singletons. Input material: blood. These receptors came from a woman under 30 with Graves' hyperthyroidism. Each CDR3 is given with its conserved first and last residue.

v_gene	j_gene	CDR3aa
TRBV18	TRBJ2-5	CASSPRVTHRGQETQYF
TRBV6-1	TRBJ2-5	CATVEQGQGETQYF
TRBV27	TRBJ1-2	CASSRNPLSGLYGYTF
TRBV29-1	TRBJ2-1	CSVDTSSNEQFF
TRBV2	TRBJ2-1	CASRGLSSYNEQFF
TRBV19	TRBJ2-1	CASSSGRAWYNEQFF
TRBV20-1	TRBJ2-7	CSENRVGEQYF
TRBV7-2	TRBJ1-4	CASSPDRGNEKLFF
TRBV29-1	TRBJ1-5	CSAEDPVDRGVRHF
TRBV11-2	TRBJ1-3	CASSLLGNTIYF
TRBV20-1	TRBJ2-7	CSAQGTGRGPSYEQYF
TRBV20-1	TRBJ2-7	CSARVRGLAGGTEQYF
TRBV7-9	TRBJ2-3	CASSLASSDTQYF
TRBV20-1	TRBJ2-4	CSAITGSEVIQYF
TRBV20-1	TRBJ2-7	CSARKGGLAGNGYEQYF
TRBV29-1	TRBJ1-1	CSADYQGTELVTEAFF
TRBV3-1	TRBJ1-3	CASSQDGRGTSPLSGNTIYF
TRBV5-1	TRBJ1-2	CASSLVSHTPGYTF
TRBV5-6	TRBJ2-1	CASSSTGGMNNEQFF
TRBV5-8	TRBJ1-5	CASSRWGGSLKPQHF
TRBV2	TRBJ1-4	CASRLTGGKLFF
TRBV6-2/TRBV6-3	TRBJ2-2	CASSLGPLGRGTGELFF
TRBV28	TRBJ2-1	CASSPGLAGVRSYNEQFF
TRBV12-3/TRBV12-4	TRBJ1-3	CASRPQPLSGNTIYF
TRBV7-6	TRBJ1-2	CASSPRRSDYGYTF
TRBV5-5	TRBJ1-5	CASSLDDNQPQHF
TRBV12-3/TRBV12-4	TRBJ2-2	CASSWFDTGELFF
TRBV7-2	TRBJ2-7	CASSLAGQGREQYF
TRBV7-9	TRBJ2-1	CASSELTSGSYNEQFF
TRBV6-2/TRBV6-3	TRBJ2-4	CASSELAGGTKNIQYF
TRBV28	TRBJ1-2	CASSLLLQRAYYGYTF
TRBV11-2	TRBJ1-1	CASSFQGMNTEAFF
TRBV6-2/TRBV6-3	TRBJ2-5	CASSPNRKSETQYF
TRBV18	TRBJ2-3	CASSEASTDTQYF
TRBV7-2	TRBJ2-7	CASSPGGPWEQYF
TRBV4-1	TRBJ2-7	CASSHGTSGSYEQYF
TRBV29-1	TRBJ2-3	CSVDLLTVTHRDTQYF
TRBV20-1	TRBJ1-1	CSASRTPEAFF
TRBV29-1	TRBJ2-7	CSVALSSYEQYF
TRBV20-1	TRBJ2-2	CSAPPQQSNTGELFF
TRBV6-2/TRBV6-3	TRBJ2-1	CASNLAEYNEQFF
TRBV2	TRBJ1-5	CASSPSITNQPQHF
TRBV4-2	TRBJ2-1	CASSQDYLGQTYNEQFF
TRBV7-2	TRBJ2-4	CASSLESGRALRKNIQYF
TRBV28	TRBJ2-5	CASILMEFRFIGTGGQETQYF
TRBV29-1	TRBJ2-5	CSVAGGKETQYF
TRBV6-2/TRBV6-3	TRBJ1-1	CASRLQGAHTEAFF
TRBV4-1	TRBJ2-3	CASSQDGRETTDTQYF
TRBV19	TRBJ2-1	CASSLSESSYNEQFF
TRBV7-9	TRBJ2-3	CASSLLASGSLDTQYF
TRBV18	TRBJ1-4	CASSPGPTNEKLFF
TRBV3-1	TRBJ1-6	CASSPGWNSPLHF
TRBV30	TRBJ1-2	CAWSFTANYGYTF
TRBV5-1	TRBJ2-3	CASSLGTGTSGTDTQYF
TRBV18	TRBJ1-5	CASSRQGNQPQHF
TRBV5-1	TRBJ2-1	CASSGPGQQNEQFF
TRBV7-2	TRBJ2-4	CASSLAPSGTIIAKNIQYF